This T cell receptor beta chain comes out of a study of T cell responses to AZD1222 COVID-19 vaccine. Study-wide results and caveats: The sample set comprised mostly white British donors with more females, and clonal diversity was possibly underestimated. Unmutated variant regions reportedly attract nearly half of all spike-specific TCRs. Following two doses of AZD1222, Spike-specific TCR breadth and depth rose.

Assay: immunoSEQ multiplex PCR; the TCRdb copy retains only in-frame clones and omits some. The sample records 150,000 or so clones, roughly nine tenths being singletons. The V end lost 1 base, the J end lost 3 bases, and 4 bases lay between the germline ends. The CDR3 spans 12 residues. Germline CDR1 reads LGHDT; CDR2 reads YNNKEL (reference sequence). Doses given second, at about 4 or about 12 weeks, were pooled. Details on this clone: Its target is unknown.

Here the sequenced sample was peripheral blood, taken 28 days after the second AZD1222 dose. The chain joins TRBV3-1 (or the pseudogene TRBV3-2) to TRBJ2-7; no clear D. This sequence originates from an adult who received the AZD1222 COVID-19 vaccine. As DNA, the CDR3 is TGTGCCAGCAGCCAAGGACTCTACGAGCAGTACTTC. Translation: CASSQGLYEQYF.